What follows are 30 T cell receptor beta chains derived from one specimen sequenced in a study of T cells in Graves' hyperthyroidism and ophthalmopathy. TCR beta CDR3 region amplification was performed from RNA transcripts. A first-round RT-PCR of the TCR CDR3 used the HTBI primer set. MiXCR was run by TCRdb on the multiplex PCR reads, yielding one entry per CDR3 protein. The sample gives around 490,000 distinct CDR3 sequences, about 20% of which show up once; approximately 50% is in the top ten. The sequenced material came from blood. These receptors originate from a man between 35 and 55 years old with Graves' ophthalmopathy.

The V gene is TRBV5-1, the J gene TRBJ1-2; TRBD1 is a possible D gene (6 bases). Germline CDR1 and CDR2: SGHRS and YFSETQ. V lost 4 bases to trimming and J lost 10 bases, with 20 bases between them. The CDR3 is 14 residues long. The CDR3 DNA sequence: TGCGCCAGCAGCCTGGGGGAGCAGGGGAGCAACTACACCTTC. Its translation is CASSLGEQGSNYTF. Supplemented by reference TRBV5-1 and TRBJ1-2, the full variable domain reads KAGVTQTPRYLIKTRGQQVTLSCSPISGHRSVSWYQQTPGQGLQFLFEYFSETQRNKGNFPGRFSGRQFSNSRSEMNVSTLELGDSALYLCASSLGEQGSNYTFGSGTRLTVV.

Note on this clonotype: The conserved final phenylalanine or tryptophan is absent from the CDR3, which likely points to a read error. The rearrangement links TRBV6-1 to TRBJ1-6; 9 bases match TRBD1. With V trimmed by 4 bases and J by 8 bases, 9 bases remained unmatched. Germline assignment: CDR1 MNHNS and CDR2 SASEGT. The CDR3 consists of 16 residues. The CDR3 nucleotides read TGTGCCAGCAGTGCCCTCCCGGGACAGGGAGATTCACCCCTCCACTCT. It yields the protein CASSALPGQGDSPLHS.

This clonotype was picked up a small number of times. The V gene is TRBV30, the J gene TRBJ1-1; D is possibly TRBD1 (6 bases). Germline V CDR1 and CDR2: GTSNPN, SVGIG (reference sequence). Trimming took 0 bases from V and 5 from J, leaving 10 bases between them. The CDR3 extends over 13 amino acids. CDR3 coding DNA: TGTGCCTGGAGTGTGGGGGCCGGGACTGAAGCTTTCTTT. Translating gives CAWSVGAGTEAFF. Drawing the rest from reference TRBV30 and TRBJ1-1, the complete variable domain is SQTIHQWPATLVQPVGSPLSLECTVEGTSNPNLYWYRQAAGRGLQLLFYSVGIGQISSEVPQNLSASRPQDRQFILSSKKLLLSDSGFYLCAWSVGAGTEAFFGQGTRLTVV.

V gene TRBV7-9 combines with J gene TRBJ2-7, with 9 bases lining up with TRBD2. J gave up 0 bases and V 11 bases, and 11 bases lay outside the gene matches. Per the germline V gene, CDR1 is SEHNR and CDR2 is FQNEAQ (reference sequence). The CDR3 is 15 amino acids. The DNA for the CDR3 is TGTGCCGCGGGGGGGGGGACACTTCACTCCTACGAGCAGTACTTC. This codes for CAAGGGTLHSYEQYF.

This clonotype was seen repeatedly, ten times or more. The CDR3 nucleotides are TGTGCCAGCATACCTCACAGGGGACCCGAGAACACTGAAGCTTTCTTT. It yields the protein CASIPHRGPENTEAFF. The V call is TRBV27, the J call TRBJ1-1, with 7 nucleotides matching TRBD1. The ends lost 7 bases at V and 1 base at J; junction bases unmatched: 12. Per the germline V gene, CDR1 is MNHEY and CDR2 is SMNVEV (reference sequence). The CDR3 consists of 16 residues.

This clonotype was observed a few times. The rearrangement links TRBV15 to TRBJ2-7; D possibly corresponds to TRBD1 (6 bases). V was shortened by 0 bases and J by 4 bases, with 7 bases between the two germline ends. CDR3 size: 13 residues. In germline, CDR1 is LNHNV, CDR2 YYDKDF (reference sequence). This CDR3 is CATSRDRGYEQYF. Written as DNA, the CDR3 is TGTGCCACCAGCAGAGACAGGGGTTACGAGCAGTACTTC.

In its sample, this clonotype was seen many times. CDR3 residues: CASSSLTSGPNEQYF. In DNA form, the CDR3 reads TGTGCCAGCAGCTCCCTGACTAGCGGCCCCAACGAGCAGTACTTC. The V and J genes are TRBV6-1 and TRBJ2-7, with TRBD2 identical over 9 bases. The CDR3 has 15 amino acids. Per the germline V gene, CDR1 is MNHNS and CDR2 is SASEGT. J gave up 5 bases and V 6 bases, and 11 bases lay outside the gene matches.

This clonotype was found once. V is TRBV11-2 and J is TRBJ2-1, with 13 bases lining up with TRBD2. Germline loops: CDR1 SGHAT, CDR2 FQNNGV. The trim removed 8 bases at V and 12 bases at J, leaving 19 bases unmatched. The CDR3 is made up of 17 amino acids. The CDR3 is CASGYPPTGTSGARQFF. As DNA, the CDR3 is TGTGCCAGCGGATACCCCCCTACCGGGACTAGCGGGGCGAGGCAGTTCTTC.

In the case of this clonotype: A much larger clone lies one base from this, so it may be a read error. The chain combines TRBV12-3 or TRBV12-4 with TRBJ1-1, with D tentatively TRBD1 (5 bases). The CDR3 contains 15 residues. Trimming took 8 bases from V and 7 from J, leaving 23 bases between them. This CDR3 reads CASSTLGRSAIEAFF. In DNA form, the CDR3 reads TGTGCCAGCTCCACGTTGGGACGGTCGGCTATTGAAGCTTTCTTT.

At least ten counts were recorded for this clonotype. The genes are TRBV12-3 or TRBV12-4 and TRBJ2-3; 10 positions match TRBD1. The CDR3 is 14 residues long. J gave up 3 bases and V 7 bases, and 4 bases lay outside the gene matches. The CDR3 loop reads CASIPGQGTDTQYF. CDR3 DNA: TGTGCCAGCATCCCGGGACAGGGGACAGATACGCAGTATTTT.

V and J are TRBV7-9 and TRBJ2-7; 8 bases agree with TRBD1. The junction had 9 bases not matched to a gene; V was cut back by 5 bases and J by 6 bases. The germline V gene encodes CDR1 SEHNR and CDR2 FQNEAQ (reference sequence). CDR3 size: 14 residues. The CDR3 coding sequence is TGTGCCAGCAGCCATAAGGCAGGGGGCGGCGAGCAGTACTTC. Its protein is CASSHKAGGGEQYF.

V usage is TRBV20-1 and J usage is TRBJ1-2; no clear D. Trimming cost V 4 bases and J 3 bases, with 0 bases left between them. Germline V gene lookup returns CDR1 DFQATT and CDR2 SNEGSKA (reference sequence). CDR3 length: 9 amino acids. CDR3 coding DNA: TGCAGTGCTAACTATGGCTACACCTTC. Residues: CSANYGYTF.

This clonotype was observed at least ten times. The CDR3 DNA reads as TGTGCCAGCAGCCCTACCGGGACTAGCGGGAGAGGGCATGAGCAGTTCTTC. This encodes CASSPTGTSGRGHEQFF. The rearrangement joins TRBV11-2 to TRBJ2-1, with 14 bases identical to TRBD2. The germline gives CDR1 SGHAT, CDR2 FQNNGV. The CDR3 consists of 17 residues. Unmatched junction bases numbered 11, after V lost 5 bases and J lost 8 bases.

The chain recombines TRBV6-9 with TRBJ1-4; D gene ambiguous. V gave up 4 bases and J gave up 0 bases, with 12 bases separating them. Germline-derived CDR1 and CDR2 are MNHGY and SVAAGI. This CDR3 region has 16 residues. The CDR3 DNA sequence: TGTGCCAGCAGTTTTCGAGTGCGGCCAACTAATGAAAAACTGTTTTTT. Translated, it gives CASSFRVRPTNEKLFF.

V usage is TRBV7-3 and J usage is TRBJ2-3, with TRBD2 matching over 7 bases. Germline V lookup: CDR1 SGHTA, CDR2 FQGTGA. After removal of 5 bases from V and 4 bases from J, the junction contained 9 bases not matched to a gene. The CDR3 has 15 amino acids. CDR3 protein: CASSVSSGSADTQYF. As DNA, the CDR3 is TGTGCCAGCAGCGTATCTAGCGGTAGCGCAGATACGCAGTATTTT.

For the CDR3, the DNA is TGTGCCAGCCGCGAAGACGGTAATTCACCCCTCCACTTT. Translated, it gives CASREDGNSPLHF. J is TRBJ1-6 and V is TRBV6-2 or TRBV6-3, with no clear D. V was pared by 8 bases and J by 6 bases, with 11 bases between. CDR1 MNHEY and CDR2 SVGEGT come from the germline V gene. This CDR3 is built from 13 residues.

This clonotype was seen a handful of times. The chain combines TRBV19 with TRBJ1-5; no firm D call. V was shortened by 7 bases and J by 7 bases, with 20 bases between the two germline ends. This CDR3 spans 15 amino acids. Germline V lookup: CDR1 LNHDA, CDR2 SQIVND (reference sequence). CDR3 bases: TGTGCCAGTAATAAAAGAGGAGGATCGGGACAGCCCCAGCATTTT. Protein sequence: CASNKRGGSGQPQHF.

This clonotype occurred many times. As DNA, the CDR3 is TGTGCCAGCAGGGTAGCGGGGAGCTCCTACGAGCAGTACTTC. Protein product: CASRVAGSSYEQYF. The V call is TRBV2, the J call TRBJ2-7, with 8 nucleotides matching TRBD2. This CDR3 is 14 amino acids long. J gave up 0 bases and V 6 bases, and 4 bases lay outside the gene matches. Germline V gene lookup returns CDR1 SNHLY and CDR2 FYNNEI.

The chain joins TRBV11-2 to TRBJ1-2; possible D gene TRBD1, 5 bases. V was cut by 4 bases and J by 4 bases, with 19 bases left in between. The CDR3 totals 16 residues. Germline V gives CDR1 SGHAT, CDR2 FQNNGV. The CDR3 region has the DNA TGTGCCAGCAGCTGGGCCAACACCGGGACCTTCTATGGCTACACCTTC. This translates into CASSWANTGTFYGYTF.

This clonotype showed up many times. The V gene is TRBV28, the J gene TRBJ2-1; no definite D call. The CDR3 has 11 amino acids. Germline V gives CDR1 MDHEN, CDR2 SYDVKM. V lost 6 bases, J lost 8 bases, and 8 bases lay in between. The CDR3 DNA sequence: TGTGCCAGCAGCCTTTATTATGAGCAGTTCTTC. Translated: CASSLYYEQFF.

This sequence joins TRBV29-1 and TRBJ2-7, with D tentatively TRBD2 (6 bases). The germline CDR1 and CDR2 sequences are SQVTM and ANQGSEA. With 6 bases removed from V and 2 bases from J, the gap between germline ends came to 14 bases. CDR3 length: 13 residues. DNA for the CDR3: TGCAGCGTGAGAGCGGGTGGAACCTACGAGCAGTACTTC. Protein sequence: CSVRAGGTYEQYF.

The gene calls are TRBV5-6 and TRBJ1-5; maybe TRBD1 (5 bases). Trimming pared 0 bases from V and 3 bases from J, leaving 13 bases between. The germline V gene encodes CDR1 SGHDT and CDR2 YYEEEE. This CDR3 region has 16 residues. DNA of the CDR3: TGTGCCAGCAGCTTGGCCGCAAGGGGCCTCAATCAGCCCCAGCATTTT. This sequence encodes CASSLAARGLNQPQHF.

The gene calls are TRBV7-9 and TRBJ2-5; TRBD1 matches 8 bases. The germline V gene encodes CDR1 SEHNR and CDR2 FQNEAQ (reference sequence). The CDR3 is 13 amino acids. Trimming cost V 5 bases and J 5 bases; bases outside gene matches: 4. The chain's CDR3 is CASSVQGAETQYF. In nucleotides, the CDR3 is TGTGCCAGCAGCGTCCAGGGGGCGGAGACCCAGTACTTC.

The chain links TRBV10-3 to TRBJ2-2, with D possibly being TRBD1 (6 bases). V lost 10 bases to trimming and J lost 1 base, with 10 bases between them. Germline V gene sequence: CDR1 ENHRY, CDR2 SYGVKD. The CDR3 spans 13 residues. The CDR3 DNA is TGTGCCACCCAGGGACAGAACACCGGGGAGCTGTTTTTT. This encodes CATQGQNTGELFF.

The rearrangement uses TRBV18 and TRBJ2-7; no clear D gene. The V gene's germline CDR1 is KGHSH and CDR2 LQKENI. V was clipped by 0 bases and J by 6 bases, with 12 bases between them. CDR3 length: 14 amino acids. The CDR3 reads CASSPPLKGPEQYF. CDR3 nucleotides: TGTGCCAGCTCACCACCACTGAAGGGCCCCGAGCAGTACTTC.

The chain combines TRBV28 with TRBJ1-4, with 8 bases fitting TRBD1. The CDR3 runs to 18 residues. Trimming took 7 bases from V and 5 from J; bases not matched to a gene: 18. Germline CDR1 MDHEN, CDR2 SYDVKM. In DNA, the CDR3 is TGTGCCAGCACCAAAAGATCCCCCGGGACAGGTACCAATGAAAAACTGTTTTTT. This sequence encodes CASTKRSPGTGTNEKLFF.

The V call is TRBV14, the J call TRBJ2-3, with TRBD2 as a possible D gene (6 bases). Trimming cost V 4 bases and J 5 bases, with 19 bases left between them. Germline CDR1 is SGHDN and CDR2 is FVKESK. The CDR3 spans 16 residues. The CDR3 DNA is TGTGCCAGCAGCCCATCACCCCGGGACTTCCAAGATACGCAGTATTTT. It encodes CASSPSPRDFQDTQYF.

This clonotype has ten or more counts. This chain uses TRBV27 with TRBJ2-7; TRBD1 is a possible D gene (5 bases). The CDR3 consists of 14 residues. V shed 6 bases and J shed 0 bases, with 12 bases lying between them. Germline V gene data show CDR1 as MNHEY and CDR2 as SMNVEV (reference sequence). The CDR3 bases are TGTGCCAGCAGACGACAGTTAAGCTCCTACGAGCAGTACTTC. Protein product: CASRRQLSSYEQYF.

This clonotype was observed many times. This chain joins TRBV30 and TRBJ2-3; unclear D gene. Germline V gene data show CDR1 as GTSNPN and CDR2 as SVGIG (reference sequence). V shed 0 bases and J shed 5 bases, with 12 bases lying between them. The CDR3 spans 14 residues. CDR3 DNA sequence: TGTGCCTGGAGTGTTAGGAGCGTTGGAGATACGCAGTATTTT. Protein product: CAWSVRSVGDTQYF.

The chain combines TRBV20-1 with TRBJ1-2; D may be TRBD1 (5 bases). The V end lost 0 bases, the J end lost 4 bases, and 24 bases lay between the germline ends. This CDR3 spans 18 amino acids. CDR1 is DFQATT and CDR2 is SNEGSKA in the germline V gene (reference sequence). CDR3 DNA: TGCAGTGCTAGAGATAAAGGTCGGGACCGTTGGAGCTCCTATGGCTACACCTTC. The encoded protein is CSARDKGRDRWSSYGYTF.